This T cell receptor beta chain was identified in a study of shared clonotypes between healthy human individuals. General study points: Shared across a handful of donors were roughly 4.7% of the naive CD4 clonotypes.

Measured with immunoSEQ multiplex PCR; TCRdb has only the in-frame clones, and not every one. The table lists around 2,000,000 clones, roughly 95% of them singletons, with more than 0.1% in the top ten. To note about this clone: Its antigen is still unknown.

V dropped 5 bases and J dropped 1; count of bases not matched to a gene: 11. Germline lookup yields CDR1 SQVTM and CDR2 ANQGSEA. This CDR3 is built from 16 residues. V gene TRBV29-1 combines with J gene TRBJ2-3; 8 bases match TRBD2. The source of this sequence is a man between 18 and 35 years old in good health. The sample taken for sequencing was naive CD4+ T cells sorted from blood. Subset meaning: CD45RA+ positively selected. The CDR3 sequence is CSVSDFETSGTDTQYF. In nucleotides, the CDR3 is TGCAGCGTTTCTGATTTCGAGACTAGCGGCACAGATACGCAGTATTTT.